The next 32 T cell receptor beta chains were all read from a single sample in a study of vaccination effects on CD4 cells after COVID-19. Ahead of sequencing, the ViraFEST assay grew antigen-specific CD4+ T cells using viral peptide pools. Researchers isolated CD4+ T cells once less than twelve days of culture had elapsed. Participants were vaccinated with two doses of either the BNT162b2 or mRNA-1273 vaccine. Clones were read by immunoSEQ multiplex PCR, and TCRdb kept only the in-frame ones, dropping some. The table records around 22,000 clones, around 69% of them present only once. No cognate antigen is known for these TCRs. Material: CD4+ T cells from PBMCs cultured with HCoV-229E spike peptides, obtained after COVID-19 vaccination. The source is a human donor who received a COVID-19 vaccine.

The CDR3 loop is CASSQTLAQGQFF. CDR3 nucleotides: TGTGCCAGCAGCCAAACACTAGCTCAGGGGCAGTTCTTC. The V and J genes are TRBV3-1 (or the pseudogene TRBV3-2) and TRBJ2-1, with D possibly matching TRBD2 (6 bases). CDR3 length: 13 residues. Germline lookup yields CDR1 LGHDT and CDR2 YNNKEL (reference sequence). V lost 2 bases and J 12 bases, leaving 14 bases between the germline ends.

This rearrangement joins TRBV30 to TRBJ2-1; 10 nucleotides align to TRBD2. Germline trimming cut 2 bases from V and 5 bases from J; bases unmatched to any gene: 18. CDR3 length: 19 amino acids. Per the germline V gene, CDR1 is GTSNPN and CDR2 is SVGIG (reference sequence). Here the CDR3 DNA reads TGTGCCTGGAGTACAAAGACTTTCCTAGCGGGAGATCTGGACAATGAGCAGTTCTTC. As protein: CAWSTKTFLAGDLDNEQFF.

A single count supports this clone. The V and J genes are TRBV2 and TRBJ1-2; D not resolved. V was clipped by 6 bases and J by 7 bases, with 15 bases between them. The germline V gene encodes CDR1 SNHLY and CDR2 FYNNEI. The CDR3 loop spans 13 amino acids. The CDR3 loop is CASRREIDFGYTF. As DNA, the CDR3 is TGTGCCAGCAGGAGGGAGATTGATTTTGGCTACACCTTC.

This clone was seen just once. The chain uses TRBV7-9 and TRBJ2-7; 9 bases map to TRBD2. Germline CDR1 and CDR2: SEHNR and FQNEAQ (reference sequence). With V trimmed by 6 bases and J by 2 bases, 5 bases remained unmatched. The CDR3 is made up of 14 amino acids. CDR3 amino acids: CASRGAGGPYEQYF. CDR3 bases: TGTGCCAGCAGGGGGGCGGGAGGGCCCTACGAGCAGTACTTC.

V gene TRBV3-1 (or the pseudogene TRBV3-2) combines with J gene TRBJ2-1; D unclear. Germline V gene data show CDR1 as LGHDT and CDR2 as YNNKEL (reference sequence). The length of the CDR3 is 17 residues. Trimming stripped 0 bases from V and 0 bases from J, with 12 bases between. CDR3 nucleotide sequence: TGTGCCAGCAGCCAAGAAGGCCGGACGAACTCCTACAATGAGCAGTTCTTC. It translates to CASSQEGRTNSYNEQFF.

The chain employs TRBV6-5 and TRBJ2-1; 13 positions match TRBD2. Germline-derived CDR1 and CDR2 are MNHEY and SVGAGI. The V gene end was trimmed by 6 bases and the J gene end by 6 bases; junction bases not matched to a gene: 5. CDR3 length: 15 amino acids. CDR3 in amino acids: CASRSGLAGLNEQFF. CDR3 nucleotide sequence: TGTGCCAGCAGATCGGGACTAGCGGGACTCAATGAGCAGTTCTTC.

The gene calls are TRBV4-2 and TRBJ1-4; D may be TRBD1 (6 bases). The germline V and J ends were trimmed by 2 bases and 6 bases, with 10 bases remaining between them. Germline CDR1 and CDR2: LGHNA and YNFKEQ. This CDR3 contains 14 residues. The CDR3 sequence: CASSQRDNDEKLFF. The CDR3 DNA reads as TGTGCCAGCAGCCAAAGGGACAATGATGAAAAACTGTTTTTT.

J is TRBJ1-5 and V is TRBV5-8; 9 positions match TRBD1. J lost 9 bases, V lost 6 bases, and 10 bases had no gene match. Germline V lookup: CDR1 SGHTS, CDR2 YDEGEE. The CDR3 length is 14 residues. DNA of the CDR3: TGTGCCAGCAACTCCGGGACAGGGATTCTGCCCCAGCATTTT. This gives the protein CASNSGTGILPQHF.

V and J are TRBV7-2 and TRBJ1-2; 10 bases are a match to TRBD1. The CDR3 length is 17 residues. Germline V lookup: CDR1 SGHTA, CDR2 FQGNSA. J was trimmed by 8 bases and V by 3 bases; bases with no gene match: 15. The CDR3 nucleotides read TGTGCCAGCAGCTTCGGGGGAGACAGGGGGCAAGGAAGAGGCTACACCTTC. It encodes CASSFGGDRGQGRGYTF.

The chain joins TRBV11-2 to TRBJ2-7; D call uncertain. Germline lookup yields CDR1 SGHAT and CDR2 FQNNGV. The CDR3 spans 15 residues. The V end was cut by 3 bases, the J end by 0 bases, with 12 bases between. Written as DNA, the CDR3 is TGTGCCAGCAGCTTTAGTCCAGGTACCTCCTACGAGCAGTACTTC. Translating gives CASSFSPGTSYEQYF.

V usage is TRBV11-2 and J usage is TRBJ2-7; D unclear. V lost 5 bases and J lost 0, with 14 bases in between. CDR1 is SGHAT and CDR2 is FQNNGV in the germline V gene. The length of the CDR3 is 15 residues. CDR3 DNA sequence: TGTGCCAGCAGCCCGGAAGGTGGCTACTCCTACGAGCAGTACTTC. Translation gives CASSPEGGYSYEQYF.

The V gene is TRBV9, the J gene TRBJ2-3; the D call may be TRBD1 or TRBD2 (5 bases each). V shed 0 bases and J shed 2 bases, with 13 bases lying between them. CDR1 SGDLS and CDR2 YYNGEE come from the germline V gene. The CDR3 loop spans 16 amino acids. CDR3 in amino acids: CASSVGGVTITDTQYF. CDR3 coding DNA: TGTGCCAGCAGCGTAGGAGGGGTGACAATCACAGATACGCAGTATTTT. The full variable domain, in which reference TRBV9 and TRBJ2-3 provide the parts outside the CDR3, is DSGVTQTPKHLITATGQRVTLRCSPRSGDLSVYWYQQSLDQGLQFLIQYYNGEERAKGNILERFSAQQFPDLHSELNLSSLELGDSALYFCASSVGGVTITDTQYFGPGTRLTVL.

In its sample, this clone was seen a few times. The chain has TRBV25-1 and TRBJ1-6; D is unresolved. V lost 4 bases to trimming and J lost 8 bases, with 9 bases between them. Per the germline V gene, CDR1 is MGHDK and CDR2 is SYGVNS. There are 13 residues in the CDR3. The CDR3 is CASSAWEDSPLHF. CDR3 DNA: TGTGCCAGCAGTGCGTGGGAGGATTCACCCCTCCACTTT.

J is TRBJ2-2 and V is TRBV11-2; D perhaps matches TRBD1 (5 bases). Per the germline V gene, CDR1 is SGHAT and CDR2 is FQNNGV. CDR3 length: 14 residues. V dropped 3 bases and J dropped 5 bases, with 10 bases sitting between them. The CDR3 is CASSLNRRTGELFF. The DNA for the CDR3 is TGTGCCAGCAGCTTGAACAGGAGAACCGGGGAGCTGTTTTTT.

This chain connects TRBV5-5 to TRBJ1-6; tentatively, D is TRBD1 (5 bases). The ends were cut back, 0 bases at V and 5 bases at J, with 9 bases in the middle. This CDR3 comprises 15 residues. Germline V CDR1 and CDR2: SGHKS, YYEKEE (reference sequence). CDR3 nucleotides: TGTGCCAGCAGCTTGGAGGGGTGGGATAATTCACCCCTCCACTTT. Amino acids: CASSLEGWDNSPLHF.

The V and J genes are TRBV20-1 and TRBJ2-3, with D tentatively TRBD2 (6 bases). V gave up 3 bases and J gave up 1 base, with 14 bases separating them. CDR1 and CDR2 from the germline V gene are DFQATT and SNEGSKA (reference sequence). CDR3 length: 15 amino acids. In DNA, the CDR3 is TGCAGTGCTAGTTTAGGTCTAGCGCGCACAGATACGCAGTATTTT. This encodes CSASLGLARTDTQYF.

The gene calls are TRBV3-1 (or the pseudogene TRBV3-2) and TRBJ1-6; D possibly corresponds to TRBD1 (6 bases). Germline CDR1 reads LGHDT; CDR2 reads YNNKEL (reference sequence). There are 16 residues in the CDR3. Trimming took 5 bases from V and 10 from J, leaving 21 bases between them. In DNA form, the CDR3 reads TGTGCCAGCAGCTCACAAACAGGGAAGGTCGGATCACCCCTCCACTTT. Encoded protein: CASSSQTGKVGSPLHF.

The V call is TRBV10-3, the J call TRBJ2-1, with 9 bases that match TRBD1. The CDR3 consists of 13 residues. The V and J ends lost 11 bases and 1 base, in that order; junction bases with no gene match: 3. Germline CDR1 is ENHRY and CDR2 is SYGVKD. The DNA for the CDR3 is TGTGCCGCGACAGGGGGTTCCTACAATGAGCAGTTCTTC. It specifies CAATGGSYNEQFF.

This clone was recorded only once. The rearrangement links TRBV11-2 to TRBJ1-6; no reliable D call. The CDR3 has 14 residues. Germline V gene sequence: CDR1 SGHAT, CDR2 FQNNGV. The V end lost 4 bases, the J end lost 8 bases, and 12 bases lay between the germline ends. CDR3 region: CASSSPQWDSPLHF. In DNA, the CDR3 is TGTGCCAGCAGCTCACCTCAGTGGGATTCACCCCTCCACTTT.

The rearrangement joins TRBV5-6 to TRBJ1-2; TRBD1 agrees at 8 bases. V shed 2 bases, J shed 8 bases, and the junction held 5 bases outside the gene matches. Germline CDR1 and CDR2: SGHDT and YYEEEE. This CDR3 contains 13 residues. The chain's CDR3 is CASSLGTGRGYTF. The CDR3 DNA follows: TGTGCCAGCAGCTTAGGGACAGGTCGGGGCTACACCTTC.

Only one count was recorded for this clone. Here the CDR3 reads CASTRGVDSPLHF. The CDR3 DNA reads as TGTGCCAGCACCCGCGGGGTTGATTCACCCCTCCACTTT. The V gene is TRBV12-3 or TRBV12-4, the J gene TRBJ1-6; D not certain. The CDR3 is made up of 13 amino acids. V was pared by 7 bases and J by 8 bases, with 12 bases between.

J is TRBJ2-2 and V is TRBV6-4, with 10 positions matching TRBD1. The CDR3 is 19 amino acids. V shed 8 bases and J 0 bases; nucleotides not matched to a gene: 15. The germline gives CDR1 MRHNA, CDR2 SNTAGT. The CDR3 protein is CASDIRDRGLFANTGELFF. The CDR3, as DNA: TGTGCCAGCGATATCCGGGACAGGGGTTTATTCGCGAACACCGGGGAGCTGTTTTTT.

This clone was counted a single time. The rearrangement uses TRBV7-2 and TRBJ1-4; a weak D match, TRBD1 (5 bases). CDR1 is SGHTA and CDR2 is FQGNSA in the germline V gene. CDR3 size: 13 residues. Trimming took off 7 bases at V and 7 bases at J, with 13 bases between the two ends. As DNA, the CDR3 is TGTGCCAGCAACCCTCGGGGGGTTGAAAAACTGTTTTTT. Its translation: CASNPRGVEKLFF.

V is TRBV4-1 and J is TRBJ1-5; TRBD1 might be the D (6 bases). Trimming took off 1 base at V and 6 bases at J, with 16 bases between the two ends. This CDR3 has 16 residues. Germline CDR1 is MGHRA and CDR2 is YSYEKL. The CDR3 spells CASSQVLQGRSQPQHF. The CDR3 DNA reads as TGCGCCAGCAGCCAAGTCTTACAGGGCCGTAGTCAGCCCCAGCATTTT.

This sequence joins TRBV18 and TRBJ1-4; 7 bases match TRBD1. Looked up from germline, CDR1 is KGHSH and CDR2 is LQKENI. The CDR3 consists of 15 residues. With 6 bases clipped from V and 8 bases from J, the junction kept 12 bases outside the gene matches. The CDR3 region is CASSMTGTVGEKLFF. DNA for the CDR3: TGTGCCAGCTCCATGACCGGGACAGTAGGCGAAAAACTGTTTTTT.

The rearrangement joins TRBV19 to TRBJ2-3, with D maybe TRBD2 (6 bases). This CDR3 region has 14 residues. The germline gives CDR1 LNHDA, CDR2 SQIVND (reference sequence). Trimming took 6 bases from V and 0 from J, leaving 10 bases between them. The CDR3 DNA sequence: TGTGCCAGTAGGCGGGAAGGGAGCACAGATACGCAGTATTTT. The encoded protein is CASRREGSTDTQYF.

V is TRBV5-1 and J is TRBJ2-6, with D possibly matching TRBD1 (7 bases). Germline CDR1 is SGHRS and CDR2 is YFSETQ. V was cut by 0 bases and J by 0 bases, with 16 bases left in between. This CDR3 is 19 amino acids long. CDR3 DNA: TGCGCCAGCAGCTTGGCAGGGGGGCAGGTCCGCTCTGGGGCCAACGTCCTGACTTTC. Protein sequence: CASSLAGGQVRSGANVLTF.

This clone was observed a single time. V gene TRBV6-1 combines with J gene TRBJ2-6, with 7 bases identical to TRBD1. The CDR3 sequence is 16 residues long. Germline trimming cut 2 bases from V and 1 base from J; bases unmatched to any gene: 2. CDR1 is MNHNS and CDR2 is SASEGT in the germline V gene. CDR3 protein: CASSEIRGSGANVLTF. The DNA of the CDR3 is TGTGCCAGCAGTGAAATCAGGGGGTCTGGGGCCAACGTCCTGACTTTC.

This clone has more than one count but fewer than ten. The rearrangement joins TRBV7-9 to TRBJ2-2; TRBD1 aligns across 10 bases. Losses at the gene ends were 10 bases for V and 7 bases for J; bases not matched to a gene: 24. Germline V gene sequence: CDR1 SEHNR, CDR2 FQNEAQ (reference sequence). The CDR3 runs 19 residues. The CDR3 is CATKSGTGVFGNRDGELFF. In nucleotides, the CDR3 is TGTGCCACAAAGAGTGGGACAGGGGTTTTTGGCAACCGGGACGGGGAGCTGTTTTTT.

The chain carries TRBV19 and TRBJ2-5; TRBD2 matches at 8 bases. The CDR3 totals 16 residues. Trimming took 1 base from V and 0 from J; bases not matched to a gene: 4. Germline CDR1 LNHDA, CDR2 SQIVND (reference sequence). CDR3 DNA: TGTGCCAGTAGTATAGTAGCGGGGTTGTACCAAGAGACCCAGTACTTC. Its protein is CASSIVAGLYQETQYF.

The chain uses TRBV5-1 and TRBJ2-2, with 7 bases identical to TRBD1. Germline CDR1 is SGHRS and CDR2 is YFSETQ. This CDR3 spans 14 amino acids. The V and J ends lost 4 bases and 5 bases, in that order; junction bases with no gene match: 5. CDR3 residues: CASSIQGETGELFF. CDR3 bases: TGCGCCAGCAGCATCCAGGGGGAGACCGGGGAGCTGTTTTTT.

The chain recombines TRBV7-8 with TRBJ2-5; possibly TRBD2 for D (5 bases). Trimming left V 5 bases short and J 4 bases short, with 11 bases between. The germline gives CDR1 SGHVS, CDR2 FQNEAQ. The CDR3 extends over 13 amino acids. The CDR3 reads CASSGRRTETQYF. CDR3 nucleotides: TGTGCCAGCAGCGGTCGGAGGACAGAGACCCAGTACTTC. The variable domain in full, with the rest retrieved from reference TRBV7-8 and TRBJ2-5, is GAGVSQSPRYKVAKRGQDVALRCDPISGHVSLFWYQQALGQGPEFLTYFQNEAQLDKSGLPSDRFFAERPEGSVSTLKIQRTQQEDSAVYLCASSGRRTETQYFGPGTRLLVL.